Presented here are 19 T cell receptor beta chains from one specimen sequenced in a study of Ad26.COV2.S vaccination and SARS-CoV-2 variants. Some clones are missing from TCRdb's copy, which holds only in-frame ones; the method was immunoSEQ multiplex PCR. The data hold about 440,000 clones, with roughly 88% observed a single time. As for treatment: roughly 20 received Ad26.COV2.S at low or high dose, single or two shots; about 5 received placebo; per-sample allocation not given. Specimen acquisition occurred on day 63 following the initial vaccine or placebo injection. Sequencing was performed on peripheral blood, taken in a trial of Ad26.COV2.S vaccine versus placebo. The receptors shown here come from a person aged 18 to 59 who received the Ad26.COV2.S COVID-19 vaccine or a placebo.

CDR3 protein: CASSSNRGRGNTIYF. Here the CDR3 DNA reads TGTGCCAGCAGTAGCAACAGGGGGCGAGGAAACACCATATATTTT. This chain links TRBV6-5 with TRBJ1-3, with 9 nucleotides matching TRBD1. With 5 bases clipped from V and 4 bases from J, the junction kept 6 bases outside the gene matches. The germline V gene has CDR1 MNHEY and CDR2 SVGAGI. This CDR3 is built from 15 residues.

CDR3 in amino acids: CASSTGAGEKLFF. CDR3 coding DNA: TGTGCCAGTAGTACGGGGGCTGGAGAAAAACTGTTTTTT. The chain has TRBV19 and TRBJ1-4; tentatively, D is TRBD1 (6 bases). Trimming left V 4 bases short and J 8 bases short, with 11 bases between. This CDR3 has 13 amino acids. The germline gives CDR1 LNHDA, CDR2 SQIVND (reference sequence).

This clone was found once. This chain links TRBV7-2 with TRBJ2-1; TRBD2 matches 7 bases. CDR3 length: 14 amino acids. The germline V gene encodes CDR1 SGHTA and CDR2 FQGNSA. The trim removed 5 bases at V and 6 bases at J, leaving 7 bases unmatched. The CDR3 DNA follows: TGTGCCAGCAGCCTACTACTAGCGAGCAATGAGCAGTTCTTC. Translating gives CASSLLLASNEQFF.

This sequence joins TRBV13 and TRBJ1-4; tentatively, D is TRBD1 (5 bases). Germline V gene data show CDR1 as PRHDT and CDR2 as FYEKMQ (reference sequence). This CDR3 is 15 amino acids long. Trimming took 1 base from V and 7 from J, leaving 13 bases between them. This chain's CDR3 is CASSLERTRGEKLFF. The CDR3 nucleotides read TGTGCCAGCAGCTTAGAACGGACAAGAGGTGAAAAACTGTTTTTT.

The CDR3 nucleotides read TGCGCCAGCAGCCAAGATAGACCTAGCGGGAGGGTCGGCACAGATACGCAGTATTTT. It encodes CASSQDRPSGRVGTDTQYF. The chain employs TRBV4-1 and TRBJ2-3, with 12 nucleotides matching TRBD2. The CDR3 spans 19 residues. From germline, CDR1 is MGHRA and CDR2 YSYEKL. With V trimmed by 0 bases and J by 1 base, 8 bases remained unmatched.

This clone was recorded once. V is TRBV6-4 and J is TRBJ1-6; TRBD1 might be the D (5 bases). The CDR3 is 14 residues long. V lost 11 bases, J lost 7 bases, and 18 bases lay in between. Per germline, CDR1 MRHNA and CDR2 SNTAGT. This CDR3 reads CAGRGRPGNSPLHF. In nucleotides, the CDR3 is TGTGCCGGAAGGGGCAGGCCCGGAAATTCACCCCTCCACTTT.

V and J are TRBV10-3 and TRBJ1-2; 9 bases match TRBD1. The CDR3 contains 15 residues. The J segment lost 0 bases and the V segment lost 5 bases, leaving 4 bases of the junction unmatched. The germline CDR1 and CDR2 sequences are ENHRY and SYGVKD. Here the CDR3 reads CAISLRQGANYGYTF. DNA of the CDR3: TGTGCCATCAGTTTACGACAGGGGGCTAACTATGGCTACACCTTC.

This clone was detected only once. This chain connects TRBV10-3 to TRBJ1-5; D is undetermined. The germline V gene encodes CDR1 ENHRY and CDR2 SYGVKD. This CDR3 is 13 amino acids long. The V and J ends lost 0 bases and 7 bases respectively, with 7 bases between them. The CDR3: CAISESLRQPQHF. Written as DNA, the CDR3 is TGTGCCATCAGTGAGTCGCTACGACAGCCCCAGCATTTT.

This sequence joins TRBV19 and TRBJ1-2, with 10 nucleotides matching TRBD1. CDR3 length: 14 amino acids. From germline, CDR1 is LNHDA and CDR2 SQIVND (reference sequence). V gave up 5 bases and J gave up 5 bases; unmatched junction bases: 5. DNA of the CDR3: TGTGCCAGTAGTTCAAGGGGACAGGGGTATGGCTACACCTTC. This sequence encodes CASSSRGQGYGYTF.

The chain is built from TRBV5-4 and TRBJ2-7; either TRBD1 or TRBD2 may supply D (5 bases each). There are 14 residues in the CDR3. Deletions cut 4 bases from V and 5 bases from J, with 16 bases between. Per the germline V gene, CDR1 is SGHNT and CDR2 is YYREEE (reference sequence). CDR3 sequence reads: CASSPGPPRDEQYF. DNA of the CDR3: TGTGCCAGCAGCCCGGGGCCTCCCCGGGACGAGCAGTACTTC.

CDR3 region: CASSRDRGSNQPQHF. The CDR3 DNA reads TGTGCCAGCAGCCGGGACAGGGGATCCAATCAGCCCCAGCATTTT. The chain carries TRBV3-1 (or the pseudogene TRBV3-2) and TRBJ1-5, with 10 bases that match TRBD1. Per germline, CDR1 LGHDT and CDR2 YNNKEL (reference sequence). The CDR3 extends over 15 amino acids. V lost 4 bases, J lost 3 bases, and 3 bases stayed unmatched.

J is TRBJ2-1 and V is TRBV7-9; 8 positions agree with TRBD1. CDR3 length equals 15 residues. J lost 4 bases, V lost 5 bases, and 7 bases had no gene match. The germline V gene has CDR1 SEHNR and CDR2 FQNEAQ (reference sequence). This chain's CDR3 is CASSTWDRSYNEQFF. The CDR3 DNA reads TGTGCCAGCAGCACCTGGGACAGGTCTTACAATGAGCAGTTCTTC.

The chain links TRBV10-3 to TRBJ1-2; 10 bases map to TRBD1. The germline V gene encodes CDR1 ENHRY and CDR2 SYGVKD. CDR3 length equals 16 residues. After removal of 6 bases from V and 6 bases from J, the junction contained 13 bases not matched to a gene. CDR3 DNA: TGTGCCATCAGCTCCGGGACAGGGGTTCTGAGAGATGGCTACACCTTC. Protein product: CAISSGTGVLRDGYTF.

The chain recombines TRBV7-9 with TRBJ2-1, with TRBD2 matching 12 bases. In germline, CDR1 is SEHNR, CDR2 FQNEAQ (reference sequence). There are 15 residues in the CDR3. V dropped 4 bases and J dropped 10; count of bases not matched to a gene: 8. The CDR3: CASSSPLAGGEEQFF. CDR3 nucleotide sequence: TGTGCCAGCAGCTCCCCCCTAGCGGGAGGGGAGGAGCAGTTCTTC.

V is TRBV27 and J is TRBJ1-1; D is uncertain. This CDR3 comprises 14 residues. Germline V lookup: CDR1 MNHEY, CDR2 SMNVEV (reference sequence). Trimming removed 1 base at V and 2 bases at J, with 8 bases between. The CDR3 bases are TGTGCCAGCAGTTTATTCTGGGGAAACACTGAAGCTTTCTTT. It is translated as CASSLFWGNTEAFF.

The chain carries TRBV6-5 and TRBJ2-7; D is ambiguous. Trimming shortened V by 0 bases and J by 6 bases, and 12 bases separated the two germline ends. The CDR3 is 14 amino acids. Germline V gene sequence: CDR1 MNHEY, CDR2 SVGAGI. This CDR3 is CASSYSEAAPEQYF. CDR3 DNA: TGTGCCAGCAGTTACTCCGAGGCAGCCCCCGAGCAGTACTTC.

The chain employs TRBV30 and TRBJ2-7, with D hard to call. The CDR3 consists of 12 residues. Germline lookup yields CDR1 GTSNPN and CDR2 SVGIG (reference sequence). Trimming removed 0 bases from V and 4 bases from J, with 7 bases in between. The CDR3 sequence is CAWSVGPYEQYF. CDR3 coding DNA: TGTGCCTGGAGTGTCGGACCTTACGAGCAGTACTTC.

The chain links TRBV29-1 to TRBJ1-3; D might be TRBD1 (6 bases). The V end was cut by 7 bases, the J end by 0 bases, with 13 bases between. The CDR3 is made up of 14 amino acids. CDR1 and CDR2 from the germline V gene are SQVTM and ANQGSEA. CDR3 sequence: CSARQDPSGNTIYF. The CDR3 nucleotides are TGCAGCGCTCGACAGGATCCCTCTGGAAACACCATATATTTT.

The rearrangement links TRBV3-1 (or the pseudogene TRBV3-2) to TRBJ2-1, with D unclear. V was trimmed by 0 bases and J by 0 bases, leaving 12 bases between them. Germline V CDR1 and CDR2: LGHDT, YNNKEL (reference sequence). The CDR3 loop spans 17 amino acids. CDR3 residues: CASSQDYPGSSYNEQFF. CDR3 DNA sequence: TGTGCCAGCAGCCAAGATTATCCCGGCAGCTCCTACAATGAGCAGTTCTTC.